The TCR beta chain under discussion was sequenced for a study of T cell changes during pregnancy in multiple sclerosis. The assay was immunoSEQ multiplex PCR, and TCRdb's table has in-frame clones only and misses some. The data show just over 80,000 clones, about 95% seen once. Trimming shortened V by 3 bases and J by 1 base, and 9 bases separated the two germline ends. Germline V lookup: CDR1 SGHAT, CDR2 FQNNGV. The CDR3 runs 14 residues. The V call is TRBV11-2, the J call TRBJ1-1; possible D gene TRBD1, 5 bases. The sample consisted of peripheral blood, taken in the second trimester of pregnancy. The TCR was taken from a female donor with multiple sclerosis, enrolled in a pregnancy study. The CDR3 nucleotides read TGTGCCAGCAGCTTCTTTACAGGGAACACTGAAGCTTTCTTT. It encodes CASSFFTGNTEAFF.